These T cell receptor beta chains were read from a single sample in a study of monozygotic twins with inflammatory bowel disease. TCRdb re-analyzed the 5' RACE reads; it lists each CDR3 protein once, without DNA. Here the sample table reports 200,000 to 250,000 distinct CDR3 sequences. The sequenced sample consisted of blood. The receptors come from a human donor with ulcerative colitis or Crohn's disease, or a healthy co-twin of an affected twin (not recorded which). Each CDR3 is given with its conserved first and last residue. Fields, in order: J gene, V gene, CDR3 protein.

j_call: TRBJ2-7; v_call: TRBV2; cdr3_aa: CASSAGLVPTYEQYF
j_call: TRBJ2-7; v_call: TRBV20-1; cdr3_aa: CSALSPGKAYEQYF
j_call: TRBJ2-3; v_call: TRBV7-2; cdr3_aa: CASSYRGAGVSADTQYF
j_call: TRBJ2-3; v_call: TRBV20-1; cdr3_aa: CSARSLLADTDTQYF
j_call: TRBJ2-3; v_call: TRBV5-1; cdr3_aa: CASSLPPGWQGPTDTQYF
j_call: TRBJ2-6; v_call: TRBV24-1; cdr3_aa: CATSGDRGGANVLTF
j_call: TRBJ1-6; v_call: TRBV12-3/TRBV12-4; cdr3_aa: CASSLAVGTGYSPLHF
j_call: TRBJ2-1; v_call: TRBV5-1; cdr3_aa: CASSSGQGQGEQFF
j_call: TRBJ1-2; v_call: TRBV6-1; cdr3_aa: CASQASGGNKGYTF
j_call: TRBJ1-2; v_call: TRBV6-1; cdr3_aa: CASIPGPYGYTF
j_call: TRBJ1-1; v_call: TRBV7-2; cdr3_aa: CASSLASGGVVKAFF
j_call: TRBJ1-4; v_call: TRBV15; cdr3_aa: CATSPPGALTKPLFF
j_call: TRBJ2-5; v_call: TRBV15; cdr3_aa: CATSRNFDGAQQETQYF
j_call: TRBJ2-7; v_call: TRBV7-2; cdr3_aa: CASSLGVAVGPPYEQYF
j_call: TRBJ2-7; v_call: TRBV27; cdr3_aa: CASSSYSGTSGNEQYF
j_call: TRBJ2-1; v_call: TRBV5-1; cdr3_aa: CASSVAGGTYNEQFF
j_call: TRBJ2-2; v_call: TRBV3-1; cdr3_aa: CASSQVLYTGELFF
j_call: TRBJ2-7; v_call: TRBV12-3/TRBV12-4; cdr3_aa: CASEFSSKAGEQYF
j_call: TRBJ2-1; v_call: TRBV20-1; cdr3_aa: CSAEGQPFNEQFF
j_call: TRBJ1-1; v_call: TRBV19; cdr3_aa: CASSIQGATEAFF
j_call: TRBJ2-2; v_call: TRBV2; cdr3_aa: CASRSGANTGELFF
j_call: TRBJ2-7; v_call: TRBV7-3; cdr3_aa: CASSTRMTGLKAYEQYF
j_call: TRBJ2-7; v_call: TRBV4-1; cdr3_aa: CASSQDRLSYEQYF
j_call: TRBJ2-3; v_call: TRBV6-1; cdr3_aa: CASSLSAGGVGTDTQYF